The TCR beta chain under discussion was sequenced for a study of cytomegalovirus exposure and HLA in healthy donors. Comments on this clone: The antigen is unknown. The sample has other DNA sequences that encode this CDR3 too.

Germline CDR1 reads MDHEN; CDR2 reads SYDVKM. With 3 bases clipped from V and 3 bases from J, the junction kept 6 bases outside the gene matches. This CDR3 contains 15 residues. Profiled with immunoSEQ multiplex PCR; TCRdb holds only in-frame clones, not every one. Here the sample spans approximately 120,000 clones, 85% to 90% being singletons. Study outcomes and limitations: According to the study, roughly 160 TCR beta chains were cytomegalovirus-associated.

Sequencing used PBMCs. The TCR comes from a woman between 18 and 29 years old in good health and CMV-seronegative. The chain carries TRBV28 and TRBJ2-7, with 9 bases lining up with TRBD1. CDR3 in amino acids: CASSLPGQGDYEQYF. The CDR3 DNA reads as TGTGCCAGCAGTTTGCCGGGACAGGGAGACTACGAGCAGTACTTC.